These 20 T cell receptor beta chains were sequenced from one sample in a study of cytomegalovirus exposure and HLA in healthy donors. The study ran its PCR with 60 Vbeta and 13 Jbeta primers. Profiled with immunoSEQ multiplex PCR; TCRdb holds only in-frame clones, not every one. The sample records about 160,000 clones, 78% being singletons. The sequenced sample was PBMCs. These receptors all come from a woman in her forties in good health and CMV-seropositive.

This clone was counted a single time. The rearrangement uses TRBV10-3 and TRBJ1-5, with TRBD1 as a possible D gene (6 bases). The germline V gene encodes CDR1 ENHRY and CDR2 SYGVKD. V was trimmed by 2 bases and J by 1 base, leaving 6 bases between them. The CDR3 is made up of 14 amino acids. The CDR3 DNA is TGTGCCATCAGTGAGGGGGGCAGCAATCAGCCCCAGCATTTT. It specifies CAISEGGSNQPQHF.

The chain has TRBV7-3 and TRBJ1-5; the D gene is possibly TRBD1 (5 bases). In germline, CDR1 is SGHTA, CDR2 FQGTGA. This CDR3 has 17 amino acids. Trimming left V 5 bases short and J 1 base short, with 18 bases between. Written as DNA, the CDR3 is TGTGCCAGCAGCCAGGGACTGGAGCTTATGAGCAATCAGCCCCAGCATTTT. Its protein product is CASSQGLELMSNQPQHF.

Concerning this clone: One end of the junction is discordant with germline, which a read error may explain. This chain uses TRBV7-9 with TRBJ2-2; D might be TRBD2 (7 bases). In germline, CDR1 is SEHNR, CDR2 FQNEAQ (reference sequence). This CDR3 has 16 residues. For the CDR3, the DNA is TGTTCCAGCAGCTTATACCGGGGGGCCAACACCGGGGAGCTGTTTTTT. The encoded protein is CSSSLYRGANTGELFF.

This chain uses TRBV18 with TRBJ2-2, with D possibly matching TRBD2 (5 bases). The CDR3 extends over 15 amino acids. The V gene's germline CDR1 is KGHSH and CDR2 LQKENI. V was trimmed by 0 bases and J by 8 bases, leaving 13 bases between them. The CDR3, as DNA: TGTGCCAGCTCACCACCGCGCGGGCTATTGGGGGAGCTGTTTTTT. As protein: CASSPPRGLLGELFF. Full variable domain (remainder filled in from reference TRBV18 and TRBJ2-2): NAGVMQNPRHLVRRRGQEARLRCSPMKGHSHVYWYRQLPEEGLKFMVYLQKENIIDESGMPKERFSAEFPKEGPSILRIQQVVRGDSAAYFCASSPPRGLLGELFFGEGSRLTVL.

J is TRBJ1-1 and V is TRBV11-3, with 9 bases lining up with TRBD1. CDR3 size: 20 residues. V lost 2 bases to trimming and J lost 7 bases; unmatched junction nucleotides: 23. CDR1 and CDR2 from the germline V gene are SGHNT and YENEEA. DNA for the CDR3: TGTGCCAGCAGCTTATTTTGGTGTATCCGGCTGGGGGACAGGGTTAATGAAGCTTTCTTT. As protein: CASSLFWCIRLGDRVNEAFF. Based on the CDR3 plus reference TRBV11-3 and TRBJ1-1, the full variable domain is EAGVVQSPRYKIIEKKQPVAFWCNPISGHNTLYWYLQNLGQGPELLIRYENEEAVDDSQLPKDRFSAERLKGVDSTLKIQPAELGDSAVYLCASSLFWCIRLGDRVNEAFFGQGTRLTVV.

The V call is TRBV13, the J call TRBJ1-5, with 7 bases matching TRBD1. The V and J ends lost 5 bases and 7 bases, in that order; junction bases with no gene match: 17. Per germline, CDR1 PRHDT and CDR2 FYEKMQ (reference sequence). The CDR3 length is 17 residues. The CDR3 sequence is CASSTLSPRQGRQPQHF. The CDR3 region has the DNA TGTGCCAGCAGCACTCTATCCCCTCGACAGGGTAGGCAGCCCCAGCATTTT.

This clone came up a few times. In DNA form, the CDR3 reads TGTGCCAGCAGCTTGGCTTCAGAATTCTCGCCCCAGCATTTT. Translation gives CASSLASEFSPQHF. This chain uses TRBV5-8 with TRBJ1-5, with unresolved D. V was trimmed by 0 bases and J by 9 bases, leaving 13 bases between them. This CDR3 has 14 residues. From germline, CDR1 is SGHTS and CDR2 YDEGEE.

The chain employs TRBV5-5 and TRBJ1-5, with 7 bases identical to TRBD1. CDR1 and CDR2 from the germline V gene are SGHKS and YYEKEE (reference sequence). The V segment lost 4 bases and the J segment 4 bases; nucleotides outside the gene matches: 5. This CDR3 has 14 amino acids. The CDR3 nucleotides read TGTGCCAGCAGCATGGGACAGCTTAATCAGCCCCAGCATTTT. It encodes CASSMGQLNQPQHF.

The gene calls are TRBV10-3 and TRBJ2-1; D perhaps matches TRBD1 (5 bases). The CDR3 sequence is 15 residues long. Deletions cut 4 bases from V and 6 bases from J, with 16 bases between. The germline gives CDR1 ENHRY, CDR2 SYGVKD. CDR3 coding DNA: TGTGCCATCAGTGGTACAGGTACGCTGCTCAATGAGCAGTTCTTC. Its protein is CAISGTGTLLNEQFF.

This chain uses TRBV4-1 with TRBJ1-2, with a tentative D call TRBD1 (6 bases). The CDR3 totals 15 residues. Germline V lookup: CDR1 MGHRA, CDR2 YSYEKL. Trimming shortened V by 1 base and J by 2 bases, and 11 bases separated the two germline ends. CDR3 region: CASSQAPGANYGYTF. The DNA of the CDR3 is TGCGCCAGCAGCCAAGCCCCAGGGGCGAACTATGGCTACACCTTC.

The chain recombines TRBV7-9 with TRBJ1-4; 7 nucleotides agree with TRBD1. The CDR3 contains 15 residues. The J segment lost 2 bases and the V segment lost 2 bases, leaving 2 bases of the junction unmatched. CDR1 and CDR2 (germline): SEHNR, FQNEAQ (reference sequence). CDR3 protein: CASSLLGGTNEKLFF. As DNA, the CDR3 is TGTGCCAGCAGCTTATTAGGGGGCACTAATGAAAAACTGTTTTTT.

This chain links TRBV11-2 with TRBJ1-1, with D uncertain. Germline lookup yields CDR1 SGHAT and CDR2 FQNNGV. This CDR3 is 13 amino acids long. The V gene lost 1 base and the J gene lost 1 base, with 4 bases spanning the gap. CDR3 region: CASSLAWNTEAFF. The CDR3 nucleotides are TGTGCCAGCAGCTTAGCATGGAACACTGAAGCTTTCTTT.

This clone was seen once. V and J are TRBV7-8 and TRBJ2-7, with D perhaps matching TRBD1 (6 bases). CDR1 is SGHVS and CDR2 is FQNEAQ in the germline V gene. This CDR3 is built from 14 residues. V was cut by 6 bases and J by 0 bases, with 12 bases left in between. CDR3: CASSQGFSSYEQYF. The CDR3 region has the DNA TGTGCCAGCAGTCAGGGGTTCAGCTCCTACGAGCAGTACTTC. Using reference TRBV7-8 and TRBJ2-7 for the parts outside the CDR3, the full variable domain is GAGVSQSPRYKVAKRGQDVALRCDPISGHVSLFWYQQALGQGPEFLTYFQNEAQLDKSGLPSDRFFAERPEGSVSTLKIQRTQQEDSAVYLCASSQGFSSYEQYFGPGTRLTVT.

The V call is TRBV4-2, the J call TRBJ1-1, with 10 bases aligning to TRBD1. Trimming cost V 4 bases and J 3 bases; bases outside gene matches: 14. CDR1 LGHNA and CDR2 YNFKEQ come from the germline V gene. This CDR3 has 18 amino acids. CDR3 loop: CASSPRQGAPKLHTEAFF. The CDR3 DNA reads TGTGCCAGCAGCCCCAGACAGGGGGCTCCGAAGTTGCACACTGAAGCTTTCTTT.

This chain uses TRBV19 with TRBJ1-4, with 8 positions matching TRBD1. The CDR3 runs 15 residues. Germline V gene sequence: CDR1 LNHDA, CDR2 SQIVND (reference sequence). Trimming cost V 5 bases and J 10 bases; bases outside gene matches: 12. In DNA form, the CDR3 reads TGTGCCAGTAGTCGCGACACAGGGGGGGTGAGAAAACTGTTTTTT. Translation: CASSRDTGGVRKLFF.

The table lists this clone with a count of one. This chain connects TRBV6-4 to TRBJ2-1, with 9 bases matching TRBD1. The V segment lost 2 bases and the J segment 3 bases; nucleotides outside the gene matches: 8. The V gene's germline CDR1 is MRHNA and CDR2 SNTAGT. The CDR3 has 17 amino acids. The CDR3 spells CASSDVGRDRDYNEQFF. The CDR3 DNA is TGTGCCAGCAGTGACGTTGGCCGGGACAGGGACTACAATGAGCAGTTCTTC.

The chain combines TRBV5-1 with TRBJ1-4; D is perhaps TRBD1 (5 bases). The CDR3 contains 15 residues. V was shortened by 3 bases and J by 0 bases, with 9 bases between the two germline ends. Germline V gives CDR1 SGHRS, CDR2 YFSETQ. CDR3 in amino acids: CASSSAGPTNEKLFF. CDR3 DNA: TGCGCCAGCAGCTCAGCAGGGCCAACTAATGAAAAACTGTTTTTT.

Concerning this clone: One end of the junction does not line up with germline, which may come from a read error. The chain employs TRBV7-9 and TRBJ1-2; D possibly corresponds to TRBD1 (6 bases). Germline lookup yields CDR1 SEHNR and CDR2 FQNEAQ (reference sequence). This CDR3 contains 17 residues. The CDR3 is CSSSLAVVRQDNYGYTF. Written as DNA, the CDR3 is TGTTCCAGCAGCTTAGCGGTAGTCCGACAGGACAACTATGGCTACACCTTC.

The chain employs TRBV5-6 and TRBJ1-1; D gene uncertain. Trimming pared 4 bases from V and 0 bases from J, leaving 7 bases between. CDR1 and CDR2 (germline): SGHDT, YYEEEE. This CDR3 region has 13 residues. DNA of the CDR3: TGTGCCAGCAGCCTACAGATGAACACTGAAGCTTTCTTT. Its translation is CASSLQMNTEAFF.

The J gene is TRBJ2-7, the V gene TRBV6-6; 8 positions agree with TRBD1. With V trimmed by 7 bases and J by 2 bases, 7 bases remained unmatched. Looked up from germline, CDR1 is MNHNY and CDR2 is SVGAGI (reference sequence). The CDR3 has 14 residues. CDR3: CASTFRDRTYEQYF. The CDR3 DNA is TGTGCCAGCACCTTCCGGGACAGGACCTACGAGCAGTACTTC.